The 23 T cell receptor beta chains below all came from one sample that was sequenced in a study of identical twins. TCRdb re-analysed the 5' RACE reads in MiXCR, keeping a single row per CDR3 protein. The sample comprises roughly 1.6 million distinct CDR3 sequences, more than 30% of which are singletons, and about 0.3% rests with the top ten. The sequenced material came from cord blood. Source of these receptors: a newborn girl in good health.

The V and J genes are TRBV6-1 and TRBJ1-4; 11 nucleotides align to TRBD1. Germline V CDR1 and CDR2: MNHNS, SASEGT. The ends lost 2 bases at V and 8 bases at J; junction bases unmatched: 4. This CDR3 contains 15 residues. The CDR3 sequence is CASSEWDRGEEKLFF. In DNA, the CDR3 is TGTGCCAGCAGTGAATGGGACAGGGGGGAAGAAAAACTGTTTTTT.

This clonotype came up a few times. The chain carries TRBV27 and TRBJ2-7; 9 nucleotides match TRBD1. After removal of 2 bases from V and 2 bases from J, the junction contained 13 bases not matched to a gene. The germline V gene has CDR1 MNHEY and CDR2 SMNVEV (reference sequence). The CDR3 totals 18 residues. The DNA of the CDR3 is TGTGCCAGCAGTTTAACAGGGGGCATTAGTCTGGGAGCCTACGAGCAGTACTTC. This gives the protein CASSLTGGISLGAYEQYF.

This clonotype was seen only once. This rearrangement joins TRBV6-6 to TRBJ2-4; possible D gene TRBD2, 7 bases. The J call may be in error: the DNA end matches TRBJ2-5 better. Germline V gene data show CDR1 as MNHNY and CDR2 as SVGAGI (reference sequence). The CDR3 totals 17 residues. The DNA of the CDR3 is TGTGCCAGCAGTTACTCGAATGTGGGGAGGGGGAAAGAGACCCAGTACTTC. Amino acids: CASSYSNVGRGKETQYF.

V gene TRBV10-2 combines with J gene TRBJ1-4; D unclear. The V gene's germline CDR1 is WSHSY and CDR2 SAAADI. The CDR3 spans 13 residues. V was clipped by 6 bases and J by 6 bases, with 11 bases between them. CDR3 sequence: CASRGSHYEKLFF. The CDR3 DNA reads TGCGCCAGCAGGGGCAGCCACTATGAAAAACTGTTTTTT.

In its sample, this clonotype was seen a few times. The chain recombines TRBV20-1 with TRBJ1-4, with D unresolved. V was clipped by 0 bases and J by 8 bases, with 16 bases between them. CDR3 size: 15 residues. Germline values: CDR1 DFQATT, CDR2 SNEGSKA (reference sequence). This chain's CDR3 is CSARDSGRLKEKLFF. DNA for the CDR3: TGCAGTGCTAGAGATTCGGGCAGGCTGAAAGAAAAACTGTTTTTT.

The V gene is TRBV28, the J gene TRBJ2-3; maybe TRBD2 (6 bases). The germline V gene encodes CDR1 MDHEN and CDR2 SYDVKM. This CDR3 has 13 residues. CDR3 protein: CEASEPSTDTQYF. The CDR3 DNA reads as TGTGAGGCTAGCGAGCCTAGCACAGATACGCAGTATTTT.

The sample holds a few counts of this clonotype. The CDR3 region has the DNA TGTGCCAGCAGCCAAGACCATACGAATACGCAGTATTTT. Translated, it gives CASSQDHTNTQYF. This chain connects TRBV4-2 to TRBJ2-3; no reliable D call. With 0 bases removed from V and 7 bases from J, the gap between germline ends came to 8 bases. The CDR3 extends over 13 amino acids. Germline V lookup: CDR1 LGHNA, CDR2 YNFKEQ.

The chain is built from TRBV11-2 and TRBJ2-1; 8 bases are shared with TRBD2. Germline loops: CDR1 SGHAT, CDR2 FQNNGV. The V segment lost 5 bases and the J segment 0 bases; nucleotides outside the gene matches: 9. The CDR3 totals 17 residues. Here the CDR3 reads CASSPVTGGPSYNEQFF. DNA for the CDR3: TGTGCCAGCAGCCCCGTTACGGGAGGGCCCTCCTACAATGAGCAGTTCTTC. Full variable domain (outside the CDR3, taken from reference TRBV11-2 and TRBJ2-1): EAGVAQSPRYKIIEKRQSVAFWCNPISGHATLYWYQQILGQGPKLLIQFQNNGVVDDSQLPKDRFSAERLKGVDSTLKIQPAKLEDSAVYLCASSPVTGGPSYNEQFFGPGTRLTVL.

This clonotype has only a few counts. The chain recombines TRBV6-5 with TRBJ2-1; perhaps TRBD1 as D (7 bases). The germline CDR1 and CDR2 sequences are MNHEY and SVGAGI. The CDR3 spans 15 residues. Deletions cut 5 bases from V and 1 base from J, with 12 bases between. The CDR3 here is CASSGGDSSYNEQFF. CDR3 DNA: TGTGCCAGCAGTGGAGGGGACAGTTCCTACAATGAGCAGTTCTTC.

V and J are TRBV27 and TRBJ1-1; the D is unclear. CDR1 and CDR2 from the germline V gene are MNHEY and SMNVEV (reference sequence). The CDR3 runs 13 residues. The ends were cut back, 3 bases at V and 5 bases at J, with 10 bases in the middle. CDR3: CASSFGRWTEAFF. For the CDR3, the DNA is TGTGCCAGCAGTTTCGGACGATGGACTGAAGCTTTCTTT.

CDR3 protein: CATSDRGTGELFF. In nucleotides, the CDR3 is TGTGCCACCTCGGACAGGGGCACCGGGGAGCTGTTTTTT. This sequence joins TRBV24-1 and TRBJ2-2; TRBD1 matches 9 bases. Germline-derived CDR1 and CDR2 are KGHDR and SFDVKD. V was clipped by 9 bases and J by 4 bases; unmatched bases: 2. The CDR3 extends over 13 amino acids.

This clonotype has only a few counts. V and J are TRBV30 and TRBJ2-5; D is ambiguous. The CDR3 totals 13 residues. The germline CDR1 and CDR2 sequences are GTSNPN and SVGIG (reference sequence). V lost 2 bases, J lost 2 bases, and 9 bases lay in between. This CDR3 reads CAWSQGKQETQYF. The CDR3 DNA follows: TGTGCCTGGAGTCAAGGGAAACAAGAGACCCAGTACTTC.

This clonotype was counted between two and nine times. This chain links TRBV28 with TRBJ1-5; 9 bases fit TRBD1. Germline values: CDR1 MDHEN, CDR2 SYDVKM. V dropped 7 bases and J dropped 4; count of bases not matched to a gene: 8. The CDR3 runs to 15 residues. CDR3 protein: CASTRDRVRNQPQHF. The CDR3 bases are TGTGCCAGCACCCGGGACAGGGTACGGAATCAGCCCCAGCATTTT.

The J gene is TRBJ2-1, the V gene TRBV5-1; 9 positions agree with TRBD1. Per the germline V gene, CDR1 is SGHRS and CDR2 is YFSETQ. The CDR3 sequence is 15 residues long. Trimming removed 0 bases from V and 10 bases from J; junction bases left unmatched: 8. The chain's CDR3 is CASSLAVGQGYEQFF. DNA for the CDR3: TGCGCCAGCAGCTTGGCCGTGGGACAGGGATACGAGCAGTTCTTC.

The chain links TRBV10-3 to TRBJ2-1; tentative D call: TRBD2 (5 bases). The CDR3 totals 14 residues. Trimming removed 7 bases from V and 1 base from J, with 11 bases in between. Germline V lookup: CDR1 ENHRY, CDR2 SYGVKD. As DNA, the CDR3 is TGTGCCATCAAGGCGGGTAAATCCTACAATGAGCAGTTCTTC. Translating gives CAIKAGKSYNEQFF.

This clonotype was seen more than once but under ten times. The gene calls are TRBV19 and TRBJ1-2, with D hard to call. Trimming removed 3 bases from V and 4 bases from J, with 12 bases in between. This CDR3 comprises 14 residues. Germline CDR1 and CDR2: LNHDA and SQIVND (reference sequence). The CDR3 nucleotides read TGTGCCAGTAGTATTCGAAAGCCTCCCTATGGCTACACCTTC. Its protein is CASSIRKPPYGYTF.

This clonotype was observed a handful of times. V usage is TRBV20-1 and J usage is TRBJ2-1, with 7 nucleotides matching TRBD2. Germline V CDR1 and CDR2: DFQATT, SNEGSKA (reference sequence). This CDR3 has 16 residues. V dropped 0 bases and J dropped 0; count of bases not matched to a gene: 5. The CDR3 loop reads CSARDCGSSSYNEQFF. In nucleotides, the CDR3 is TGCAGTGCTAGAGACTGCGGGAGCTCCTCCTACAATGAGCAGTTCTTC.

As DNA, the CDR3 is TGTGCCAGCAGTTACTCTACGGCGGGAGGGCCCAATGAGCAGTTCTTC. This translates into CASSYSTAGGPNEQFF. The rearrangement uses TRBV6-6 and TRBJ2-1, with 9 positions matching TRBD2. V lost 0 bases, J lost 6 bases, and 6 bases stayed unmatched. Germline lookup yields CDR1 MNHNY and CDR2 SVGAGI (reference sequence). This CDR3 spans 16 amino acids.

The sample holds many counts of this clonotype. V is TRBV5-1 and J is TRBJ1-1; D remains ambiguous. Per germline, CDR1 SGHRS and CDR2 YFSETQ. Trimming cost V 4 bases and J 2 bases, with 9 bases left between them. The CDR3 is 13 residues long. Here the CDR3 reads CASSRGPNTEAFF. The CDR3, as DNA: TGCGCCAGCAGCCGAGGACCTAACACTGAAGCTTTCTTT.

This clonotype was seen more than once but under ten times. This chain joins TRBV7-8 and TRBJ2-3, with 9 positions matching TRBD2. Germline CDR1 is SGHVS and CDR2 is FQNEAQ. The J segment lost 2 bases and the V segment lost 6 bases, leaving 3 bases of the junction unmatched. CDR3 size: 14 residues. In DNA, the CDR3 is TGTGCCAGCAGTCGCGGGAGGGCCACAGATACGCAGTATTTT. Residues: CASSRGRATDTQYF.

This clonotype was recorded only once. The chain has TRBV20-1 and TRBJ2-1; 9 positions match TRBD2. CDR1 and CDR2 (germline): DFQATT, SNEGSKA (reference sequence). The V segment lost 0 bases and the J segment 5 bases; nucleotides outside the gene matches: 5. The CDR3 consists of 15 residues. CDR3 amino acids: CSARDLAGGNNEQFF. CDR3 nucleotide sequence: TGCAGTGCTAGAGATCTGGCGGGGGGGAACAATGAGCAGTTCTTC.

The chain joins TRBV25-1 to TRBJ1-6; 7 nucleotides match TRBD1. In germline, CDR1 is MGHDK, CDR2 SYGVNS. After removal of 4 bases from V and 7 bases from J, the junction contained 4 bases not matched to a gene. CDR3 size: 14 residues. CDR3 sequence (DNA): TGTGCCAGCAGTGTAAGGGGGCGGAATTCACCCCTCCACTTT. Protein: CASSVRGRNSPLHF.

The rearrangement uses TRBV7-2 and TRBJ2-7; no definite D call. CDR3 length equals 14 residues. Germline V CDR1 and CDR2: SGHTA, FQGNSA. V lost 8 bases and J lost 3, with 17 bases in between. In DNA form, the CDR3 reads TGTGCCAGCCAACTGACTCGGACGAGCTACGAGCAGTACTTC. Amino acids: CASQLTRTSYEQYF.